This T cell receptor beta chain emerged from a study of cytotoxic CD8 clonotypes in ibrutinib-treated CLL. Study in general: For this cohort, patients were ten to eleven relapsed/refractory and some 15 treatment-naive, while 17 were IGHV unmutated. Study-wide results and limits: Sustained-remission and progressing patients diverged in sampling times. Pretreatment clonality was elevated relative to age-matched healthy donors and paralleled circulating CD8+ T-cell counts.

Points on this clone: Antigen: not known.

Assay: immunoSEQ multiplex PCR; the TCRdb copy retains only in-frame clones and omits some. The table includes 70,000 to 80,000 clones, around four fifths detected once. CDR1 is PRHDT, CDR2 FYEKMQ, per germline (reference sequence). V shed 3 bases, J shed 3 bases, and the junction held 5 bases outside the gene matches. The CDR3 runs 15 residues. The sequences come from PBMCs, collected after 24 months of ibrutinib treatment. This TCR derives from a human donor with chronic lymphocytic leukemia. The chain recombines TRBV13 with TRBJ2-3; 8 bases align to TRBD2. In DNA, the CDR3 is TGTGCCAGCAGCTTGGCGGGAGGTGAGACAGATACGCAGTATTTT. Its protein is CASSLAGGETDTQYF.